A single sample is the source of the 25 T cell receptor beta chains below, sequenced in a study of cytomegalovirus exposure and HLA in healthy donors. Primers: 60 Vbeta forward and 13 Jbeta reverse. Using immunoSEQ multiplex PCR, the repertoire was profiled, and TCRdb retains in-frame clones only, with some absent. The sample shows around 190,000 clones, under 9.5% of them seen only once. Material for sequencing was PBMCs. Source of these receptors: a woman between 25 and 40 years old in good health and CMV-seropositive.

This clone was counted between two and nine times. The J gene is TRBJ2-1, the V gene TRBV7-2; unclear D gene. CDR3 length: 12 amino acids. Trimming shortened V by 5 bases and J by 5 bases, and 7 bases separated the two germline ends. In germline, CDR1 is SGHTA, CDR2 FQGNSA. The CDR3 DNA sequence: TGTGCCAGCAGCCCCCTAGACAATGAGCAGTTCTTC. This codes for CASSPLDNEQFF.

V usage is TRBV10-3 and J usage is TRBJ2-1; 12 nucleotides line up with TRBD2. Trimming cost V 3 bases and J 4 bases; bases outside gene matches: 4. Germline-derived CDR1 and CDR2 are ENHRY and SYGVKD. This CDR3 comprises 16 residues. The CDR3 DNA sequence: TGTGCCATCAGTGATCCTAGCGGGAGGGTATACAATGAGCAGTTCTTC. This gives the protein CAISDPSGRVYNEQFF.

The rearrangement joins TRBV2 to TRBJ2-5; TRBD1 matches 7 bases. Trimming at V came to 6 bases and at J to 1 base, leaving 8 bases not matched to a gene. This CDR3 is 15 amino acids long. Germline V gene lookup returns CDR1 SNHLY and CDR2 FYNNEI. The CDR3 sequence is CASSREDRSQETQYF. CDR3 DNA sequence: TGTGCCAGCAGCCGCGAGGACAGGTCCCAAGAGACCCAGTACTTC.

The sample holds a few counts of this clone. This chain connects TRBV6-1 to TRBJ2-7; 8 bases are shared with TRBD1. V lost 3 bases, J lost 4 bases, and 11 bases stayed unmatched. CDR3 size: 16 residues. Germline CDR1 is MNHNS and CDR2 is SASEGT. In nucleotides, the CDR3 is TGTGCCAGCAGTGAGCTCCTGACAGGGGTTGGGTACGAGCAGTACTTC. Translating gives CASSELLTGVGYEQYF.

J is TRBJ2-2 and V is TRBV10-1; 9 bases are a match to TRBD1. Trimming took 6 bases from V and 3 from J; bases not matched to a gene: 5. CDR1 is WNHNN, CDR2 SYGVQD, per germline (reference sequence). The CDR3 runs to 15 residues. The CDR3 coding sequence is TGCGCCAGCAGGCCGGGACAGGGTGACACCGGGGAGCTGTTTTTT. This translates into CASRPGQGDTGELFF.

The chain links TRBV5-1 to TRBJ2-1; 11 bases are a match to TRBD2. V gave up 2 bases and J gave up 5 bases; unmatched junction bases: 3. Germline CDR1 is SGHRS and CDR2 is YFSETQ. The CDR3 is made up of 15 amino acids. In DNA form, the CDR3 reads TGCGCCAGCAGCTTTAGCGGGAGGGCGGACAATGAGCAGTTCTTC. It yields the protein CASSFSGRADNEQFF.

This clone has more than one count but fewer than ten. CDR3 DNA sequence: TGCAGCGTTGAAGGCCCTGGCAGGGTCACTGAAGCTTTCTTT. Its protein is CSVEGPGRVTEAFF. This chain links TRBV29-1 with TRBJ1-1; tentative D call: TRBD1 (5 bases). The CDR3 has 14 residues. The germline V gene has CDR1 SQVTM and CDR2 ANQGSEA. Trimming pared 1 base from V and 4 bases from J, leaving 13 bases between.

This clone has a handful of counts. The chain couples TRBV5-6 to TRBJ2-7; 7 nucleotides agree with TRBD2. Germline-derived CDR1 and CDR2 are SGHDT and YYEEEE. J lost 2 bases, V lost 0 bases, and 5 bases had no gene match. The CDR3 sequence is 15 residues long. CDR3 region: CASSLGAGATYEQYF. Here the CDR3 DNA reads TGTGCCAGCAGCTTGGGGGCGGGAGCCACCTACGAGCAGTACTTC.

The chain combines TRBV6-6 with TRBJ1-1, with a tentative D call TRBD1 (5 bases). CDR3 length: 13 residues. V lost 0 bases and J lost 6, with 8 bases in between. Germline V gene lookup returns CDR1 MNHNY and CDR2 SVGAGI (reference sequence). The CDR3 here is CASSYSGGAEAFF. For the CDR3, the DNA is TGTGCCAGCAGTTACTCGGGGGGGGCTGAAGCTTTCTTT.

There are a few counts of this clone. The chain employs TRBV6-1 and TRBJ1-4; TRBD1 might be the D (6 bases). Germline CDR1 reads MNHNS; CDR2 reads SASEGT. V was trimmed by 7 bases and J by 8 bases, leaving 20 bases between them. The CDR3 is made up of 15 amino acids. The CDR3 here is CASKEFGGLEEKLFF. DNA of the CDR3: TGTGCCAGCAAAGAATTCGGGGGGCTGGAGGAAAAACTGTTTTTT.

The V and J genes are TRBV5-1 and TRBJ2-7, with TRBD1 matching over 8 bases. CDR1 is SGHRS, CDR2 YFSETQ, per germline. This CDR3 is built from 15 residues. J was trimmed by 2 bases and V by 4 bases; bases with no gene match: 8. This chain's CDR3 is CASSPRQGTAYEQYF. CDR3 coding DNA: TGCGCCAGCAGCCCGAGACAGGGGACGGCCTACGAGCAGTACTTC.

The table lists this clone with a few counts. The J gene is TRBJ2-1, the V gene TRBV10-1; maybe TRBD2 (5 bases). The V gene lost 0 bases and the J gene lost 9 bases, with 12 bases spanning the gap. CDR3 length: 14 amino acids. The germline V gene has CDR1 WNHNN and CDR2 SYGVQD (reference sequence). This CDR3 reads CASSESTRVGEQFF. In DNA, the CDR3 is TGCGCCAGCAGTGAGTCGACGAGGGTTGGTGAGCAGTTCTTC.

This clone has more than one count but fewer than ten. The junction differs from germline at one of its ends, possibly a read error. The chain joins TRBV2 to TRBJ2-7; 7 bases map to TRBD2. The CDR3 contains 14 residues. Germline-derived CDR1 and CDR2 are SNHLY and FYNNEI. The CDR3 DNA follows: TGTGCCAGCACTTTCCCGGGACTAACCTACGTGCAGTACTTC. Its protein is CASTFPGLTYVQYF.

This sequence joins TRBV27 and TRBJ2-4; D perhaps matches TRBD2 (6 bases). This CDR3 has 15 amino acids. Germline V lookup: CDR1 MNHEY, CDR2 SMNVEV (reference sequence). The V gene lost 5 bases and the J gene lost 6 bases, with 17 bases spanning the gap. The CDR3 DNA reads TGTGCCAGCAGTATTTCCGGGACGGGACTAAACATTCAGTACTTC. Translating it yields CASSISGTGLNIQYF.

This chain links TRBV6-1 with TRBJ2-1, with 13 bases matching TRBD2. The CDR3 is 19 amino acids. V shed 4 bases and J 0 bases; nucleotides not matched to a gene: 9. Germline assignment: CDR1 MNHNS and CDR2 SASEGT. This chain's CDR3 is CASSGPGLAGLFSYNEQFF. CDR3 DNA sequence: TGTGCCAGCAGTGGCCCGGGACTAGCGGGATTGTTCTCCTACAATGAGCAGTTCTTC.

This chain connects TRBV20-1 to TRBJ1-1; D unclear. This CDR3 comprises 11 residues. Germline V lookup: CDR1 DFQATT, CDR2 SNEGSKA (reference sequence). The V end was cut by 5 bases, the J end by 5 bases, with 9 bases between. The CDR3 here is CSAAGNTEAFF. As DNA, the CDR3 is TGCAGTGCTGCGGGAAATACTGAAGCTTTCTTT.

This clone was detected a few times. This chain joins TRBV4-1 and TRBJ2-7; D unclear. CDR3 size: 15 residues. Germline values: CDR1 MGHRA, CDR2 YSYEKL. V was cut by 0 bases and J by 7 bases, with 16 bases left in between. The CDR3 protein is CASSQEGGLVKEQYF. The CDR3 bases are TGCGCCAGCAGCCAAGAAGGTGGTCTAGTCAAAGAGCAGTACTTC.

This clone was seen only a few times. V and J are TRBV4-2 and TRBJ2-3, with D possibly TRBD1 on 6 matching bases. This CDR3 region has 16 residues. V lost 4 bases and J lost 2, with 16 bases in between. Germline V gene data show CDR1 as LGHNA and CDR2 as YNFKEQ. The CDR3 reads CASSRTQTGSTDTQYF. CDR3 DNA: TGTGCCAGCAGCCGAACTCAGACAGGTTCCACAGATACGCAGTATTTT.

CDR3 sequence: CAWTPGGAALQKLFF. In nucleotides, the CDR3 is TGTGCCTGGACCCCCGGGGGGGCAGCCCTTCAAAAACTGTTTTTT. V and J are TRBV30 and TRBJ1-4; a weak D match, TRBD1 (6 bases). The CDR3 contains 15 residues. Germline V CDR1 and CDR2: GTSNPN, SVGIG (reference sequence). The V gene lost 4 bases and the J gene lost 9 bases, with 21 bases spanning the gap. The entire variable domain, with the rest obtained from reference TRBV30 and TRBJ1-4, is as follows: SQTIHQWPATLVQPVGSPLSLECTVEGTSNPNLYWYRQAAGRGLQLLFYSVGIGQISSEVPQNLSASRPQDRQFILSSKKLLLSDSGFYLCAWTPGGAALQKLFFGSGTQLSVL.

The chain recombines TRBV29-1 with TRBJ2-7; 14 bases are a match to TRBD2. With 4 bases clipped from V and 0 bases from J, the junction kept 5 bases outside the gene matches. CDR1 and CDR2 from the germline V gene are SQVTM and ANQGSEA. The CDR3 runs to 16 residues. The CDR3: CSVGGLAGVSSYEQYF. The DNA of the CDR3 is TGCAGCGTTGGGGGACTAGCGGGAGTTAGCTCCTACGAGCAGTACTTC.

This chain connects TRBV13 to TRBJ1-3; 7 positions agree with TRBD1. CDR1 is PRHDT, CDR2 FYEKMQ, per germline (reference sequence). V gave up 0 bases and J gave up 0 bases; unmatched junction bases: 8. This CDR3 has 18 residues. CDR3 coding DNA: TGTGCCAGCAGCTTAGGCCTGACAGGGACCGCCTCTGGAAACACCATATATTTT. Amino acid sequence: CASSLGLTGTASGNTIYF.

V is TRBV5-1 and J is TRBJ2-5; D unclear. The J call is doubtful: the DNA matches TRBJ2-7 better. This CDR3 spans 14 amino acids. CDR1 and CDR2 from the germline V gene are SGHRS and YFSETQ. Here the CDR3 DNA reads TGCGCCAGCAGCTTCGGGTACGGAGATTACGAGCAGTACTTC. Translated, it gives CASSFGYGDYEQYF.

CDR3 sequence: CASRTGGDYGYTF. In DNA form, the CDR3 reads TGTGCCAGCAGAACAGGGGGCGACTATGGCTACACCTTC. The chain combines TRBV7-9 with TRBJ1-2; TRBD1 matches at 9 bases. CDR1 and CDR2 from the germline V gene are SEHNR and FQNEAQ (reference sequence). The CDR3 contains 13 residues. V was pared by 6 bases and J by 3 bases, with 2 bases of the junction left unmatched.

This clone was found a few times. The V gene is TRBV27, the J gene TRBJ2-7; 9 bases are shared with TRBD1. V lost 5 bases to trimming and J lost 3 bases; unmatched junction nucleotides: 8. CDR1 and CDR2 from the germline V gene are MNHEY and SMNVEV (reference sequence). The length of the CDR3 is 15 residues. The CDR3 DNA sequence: TGTGCCAGCAGTGCACCGGGACAGGGTATCTACGAGCAGTACTTC. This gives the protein CASSAPGQGIYEQYF.

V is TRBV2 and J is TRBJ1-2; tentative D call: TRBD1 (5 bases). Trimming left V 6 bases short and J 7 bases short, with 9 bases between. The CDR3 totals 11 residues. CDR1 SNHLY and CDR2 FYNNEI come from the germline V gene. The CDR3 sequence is CASRYDSGYTF. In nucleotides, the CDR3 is TGTGCCAGCAGATATGACAGTGGCTACACCTTC.